Presented here are 27 T cell receptor beta chains from one specimen sequenced in a study of CD8 T cells in ankylosing spondylitis. TCRdb processed the 5' RACE reads anew with MiXCR; each CDR3 protein has one entry. This table holds hundreds of thousands of distinct CDR3 sequences, approximately 9% found once. Sequenced sample: blood, either unsorted or a sorted T cell fraction (not recorded which). These receptors were taken from a male donor with ankylosing spondylitis or in good health (not recorded which).

This clonotype occurred many times. The V gene is TRBV20-1, the J gene TRBJ1-5; D is ambiguous. CDR3 size: 12 residues. From germline, CDR1 is DFQATT and CDR2 SNEGSKA (reference sequence). Trimming removed 6 bases from V and 4 bases from J, with 10 bases in between. The CDR3, as DNA: TGCAGTGCATCCAGGCCGAATCAGCCCCAGCATTTT. It specifies CSASRPNQPQHF.

A few counts support this clonotype. The chain uses TRBV5-6 and TRBJ1-1, with D possibly TRBD1 on 5 matching bases. The V and J ends lost 0 bases and 4 bases respectively, with 13 bases between them. This CDR3 contains 15 residues. Germline V gene lookup returns CDR1 SGHDT and CDR2 YYEEEE. The CDR3: CASSLAVREGTEAFF. CDR3 nucleotide sequence: TGTGCCAGCAGCTTGGCGGTCAGGGAGGGCACTGAAGCTTTCTTT.

This clonotype was seen a few times. The chain employs TRBV5-1 and TRBJ2-1, with 13 bases lining up with TRBD2. Germline-derived CDR1 and CDR2 are SGHRS and YFSETQ. V gave up 4 bases and J gave up 6 bases; unmatched junction bases: 7. The CDR3 runs 16 residues. The CDR3, as DNA: TGCGCCAGCAGCCCCCGGACTAGCGGGAGTTCCAATGAGCAGTTCTTC. Translating it yields CASSPRTSGSSNEQFF.

In its sample, this clonotype was seen many times. The chain employs TRBV4-3 and TRBJ2-1; 10 bases map to TRBD1. This CDR3 is 14 amino acids long. Germline CDR1 is LGHNA and CDR2 is YSLEER. V lost 4 bases, J lost 6 bases, and 3 bases stayed unmatched. CDR3: CASSPGTGVNEQFF. The CDR3, as DNA: TGCGCCAGCAGCCCCGGGACAGGGGTCAATGAGCAGTTCTTC.

This clonotype has a count of ten or more. This chain joins TRBV29-1 and TRBJ1-5, with D possibly being TRBD1 (5 bases). This CDR3 has 12 amino acids. CDR1 SQVTM and CDR2 ANQGSEA come from the germline V gene. Trimming cost V 4 bases and J 9 bases, with 13 bases left between them. CDR3 in amino acids: CSVGQTRGPQHF. The CDR3 bases are TGCAGCGTTGGACAGACCAGAGGGCCCCAGCATTTT.

There are many counts of this clonotype. The DNA of the CDR3 is TGCAGTGCTGGGGGACTGGAAGGTGTCTACGAGCAGTACTTC. Translated, it gives CSAGGLEGVYEQYF. The V gene is TRBV20-1, the J gene TRBJ2-7; TRBD2 might be the D (6 bases). Trimming took 5 bases from V and 3 from J, leaving 17 bases between them. CDR1 and CDR2 from the germline V gene are DFQATT and SNEGSKA (reference sequence). The CDR3 contains 14 residues.

A remark on this clonotype: A much larger clone lies a single base off, so this may be a read error. The chain combines TRBV20-1 with TRBJ1-1, with 9 bases lining up with TRBD1. Germline-derived CDR1 and CDR2 are DFQATT and SNEGSKA (reference sequence). V lost 6 bases and J lost 11; bases outside the gene matches: 13. The CDR3 is 13 residues long. Written as DNA, the CDR3 is TGCAGTGCGACGATCCCCGGGACAGGGCAGGCTTTCTTT. This gives the protein CSATIPGTGQAFF.

This clonotype came up many times. The chain couples TRBV12-3 or TRBV12-4 to TRBJ1-2; weak D call: TRBD1 (5 bases). Trimming pared 3 bases from V and 7 bases from J, leaving 12 bases between. This CDR3 has 13 amino acids. The CDR3 protein is CASSFRLGRGYTF. For the CDR3, the DNA is TGTGCCAGCAGTTTCCGCCTGGGACGTGGCTACACCTTC.

This clonotype occurred a few times. This CDR3 reads CASSARGSSYNEQFF. The CDR3 DNA follows: TGTGCCAGCAGTGCGCGGGGGAGCTCCTACAATGAGCAGTTCTTC. V gene TRBV6-1 combines with J gene TRBJ2-1, with 7 bases fitting TRBD2. Germline CDR1 reads MNHNS; CDR2 reads SASEGT. The trim removed 4 bases at V and 0 bases at J, leaving 3 bases unmatched. The CDR3 sequence is 15 residues long.

The V call is TRBV25-1, the J call TRBJ2-7, with TRBD2 identical over 7 bases. After removal of 1 base from V and 0 bases from J, the junction contained 9 bases not matched to a gene. This CDR3 contains 17 residues. Germline assignment: CDR1 MGHDK and CDR2 SYGVNS. The CDR3, as DNA: TGTGCCAGCAGTGAATGGGAGGGGCAGTCGAGCTCCTACGAGCAGTACTTC. This sequence encodes CASSEWEGQSSSYEQYF.

This clonotype was found many times. The V call is TRBV5-1, the J call TRBJ1-1; no clear D. This CDR3 region has 13 residues. V dropped 0 bases and J dropped 8 bases, with 11 bases sitting between them. Germline V gene sequence: CDR1 SGHRS, CDR2 YFSETQ. CDR3 nucleotide sequence: TGCGCCAGCAGCTTGGCCACCTCCAGAGAAGCTTTCTTT. This translates into CASSLATSREAFF.

The table lists this clonotype with many counts. The J gene is TRBJ2-1, the V gene TRBV27; D is unclear. The germline V and J ends were trimmed by 4 bases and 0 bases, with 7 bases remaining between them. CDR3 length: 14 amino acids. Germline V CDR1 and CDR2: MNHEY, SMNVEV (reference sequence). The CDR3, as DNA: TGTGCCAGCAGTTCTTTCAGCTCCTACAATGAGCAGTTCTTC. It yields the protein CASSSFSSYNEQFF.

This clonotype was picked up a small number of times. The chain carries TRBV5-1 and TRBJ2-1; D unclear. V lost 9 bases and J 0 bases, leaving 22 bases between the germline ends. The CDR3 totals 17 residues. Looked up from germline, CDR1 is SGHRS and CDR2 is YFSETQ. CDR3 residues: CATPLGRNRVSYNEQFF. The DNA for the CDR3 is TGCGCCACCCCTCTAGGAAGGAACCGGGTCTCCTACAATGAGCAGTTCTTC. Together with reference TRBV5-1 and TRBJ2-1, the CDR3 gives the full variable domain: KAGVTQTPRYLIKTRGQQVTLSCSPISGHRSVSWYQQTPGQGLQFLFEYFSETQRNKGNFPGRFSGRQFSNSRSEMNVSTLELGDSALYLCATPLGRNRVSYNEQFFGPGTRLTVL.

This clonotype occurred many times. The chain has TRBV6-5 and TRBJ2-2; D not resolved. The length of the CDR3 is 12 residues. Trimming took off 7 bases at V and 7 bases at J, with 10 bases between the two ends. The germline V gene has CDR1 MNHEY and CDR2 SVGAGI. The CDR3: CASNNGVGELFF. Here the CDR3 DNA reads TGTGCCAGCAATAATGGGGTCGGGGAGCTGTTTTTT.

This clonotype came up a few times. The chain recombines TRBV18 with TRBJ2-1, with D perhaps matching TRBD1 or TRBD2 (6 bases each). The CDR3 consists of 13 residues. V was cut by 3 bases and J by 8 bases, with 11 bases left in between. CDR1 and CDR2 (germline): KGHSH, LQKENI. The chain's CDR3 is CASSPGGRDEQFF. The CDR3 DNA follows: TGTGCCAGCTCACCTGGGGGGCGCGATGAGCAGTTCTTC.

V is TRBV7-2 and J is TRBJ2-1, with 13 bases matching TRBD2. CDR1 SGHTA and CDR2 FQGNSA come from the germline V gene. The CDR3 length is 15 residues. Germline trimming cut 8 bases from V and 7 bases from J; bases unmatched to any gene: 8. CDR3: CASGWTSGSVNEQFF. The CDR3 DNA is TGTGCCAGCGGCTGGACTAGCGGGAGTGTAAATGAGCAGTTCTTC.

This clonotype was counted ten times or more. This chain uses TRBV6-2 or TRBV6-3 with TRBJ2-1; no definite D call. CDR1 is MNHEY and CDR2 is SVGEGT in the germline V gene. V lost 2 bases and J lost 2, with 10 bases in between. The CDR3 loop spans 15 amino acids. The CDR3 protein is CASSYGQDPYNEQFF. CDR3 bases: TGTGCCAGCAGTTACGGGCAGGACCCCTACAATGAGCAGTTCTTC.

This clonotype came up many times. The J gene is TRBJ1-1, the V gene TRBV10-3; D unresolved. Germline V CDR1 and CDR2: ENHRY, SYGVKD. The germline V and J ends were trimmed by 0 bases and 1 base, with 3 bases remaining between them. The CDR3 spans 13 residues. The CDR3 bases are TGTGCCATCAGTGAGTCGAAGAACACTGAAGCTTTCTTT. It is translated as CAISESKNTEAFF.

This clonotype was counted at least ten times. This chain connects TRBV5-5 to TRBJ1-3; D uncertain. Germline CDR1 is SGHKS and CDR2 is YYEKEE (reference sequence). Trimming removed 3 bases at V and 0 bases at J, with 16 bases between. The CDR3 is made up of 17 amino acids. CDR3: CASSYTIGPSSGNTIYF. CDR3 bases: TGTGCCAGCAGCTATACCATCGGACCCAGCTCTGGAAACACCATATATTTT.

This clonotype came up many times. The chain couples TRBV7-2 to TRBJ1-2; possibly TRBD1 for D (5 bases). The CDR3 extends over 14 amino acids. V lost 5 bases and J lost 4, with 14 bases in between. CDR1 is SGHTA and CDR2 is FQGNSA in the germline V gene. The CDR3 DNA reads as TGTGCCAGCAGCCCGCTATCAGGGACCTATGGCTACACCTTC. Translated, it gives CASSPLSGTYGYTF.

This clonotype was detected many times. The rearrangement links TRBV30 to TRBJ2-3, with D possibly matching TRBD1 (5 bases). The length of the CDR3 is 14 residues. V lost 8 bases, J lost 8 bases, and 23 bases lay in between. Germline V gene data show CDR1 as GTSNPN and CDR2 as SVGIG (reference sequence). CDR3: CATPLEGVPFTQYF. The CDR3 nucleotides are TGTGCCACTCCTCTCGAAGGGGTTCCCTTTACGCAGTATTTT.

The gene calls are TRBV18 and TRBJ2-1; D is undetermined. The germline V gene encodes CDR1 KGHSH and CDR2 LQKENI. V was cut by 6 bases and J by 4 bases, with 10 bases left in between. This CDR3 has 13 residues. CDR3 in amino acids: CASSMDGYNEQFF. DNA of the CDR3: TGTGCCAGCTCGATGGACGGGTACAATGAGCAGTTCTTC.

This clonotype was recorded many times. This chain links TRBV3-1 with TRBJ2-7; 11 bases match TRBD1. V lost 4 bases and J lost 2; bases outside the gene matches: 4. This CDR3 contains 15 residues. CDR1 LGHDT and CDR2 YNNKEL come from the germline V gene (reference sequence). CDR3 sequence reads: CASSLGQGAAYEQYF. For the CDR3, the DNA is TGTGCCAGCAGCCTCGGACAGGGGGCAGCCTACGAGCAGTACTTC.

This clonotype was counted ten times or more. The chain recombines TRBV20-1 with TRBJ1-2, with D maybe TRBD1 (6 bases). V gave up 0 bases and J gave up 7 bases, with 18 bases separating them. Germline CDR1 is DFQATT and CDR2 is SNEGSKA (reference sequence). The CDR3 runs to 15 residues. CDR3: CSARDPSQGLAGYTF. The CDR3 bases are TGCAGTGCTAGAGACCCATCTCAGGGGTTGGCTGGCTACACCTTC.

This clonotype has a count of ten or more. The chain combines TRBV20-1 with TRBJ2-1; TRBD2 is a possible D gene (5 bases). The CDR3 covers 12 residues. Germline V gene lookup returns CDR1 DFQATT and CDR2 SNEGSKA (reference sequence). V lost 1 base and J 10 bases, leaving 11 bases between the germline ends. CDR3 in DNA: TGCAGTGCTAGAGCCCCCGAGGGCGAGCAGTTCTTC. This codes for CSARAPEGEQFF.

In this sample, this clonotype turned up a few times. The rearrangement uses TRBV7-2 and TRBJ1-6; possible D gene TRBD1, 6 bases. This CDR3 spans 14 amino acids. The V gene's germline CDR1 is SGHTA and CDR2 FQGNSA. Trimming shortened V by 4 bases and J by 9 bases, and 13 bases separated the two germline ends. CDR3 nucleotide sequence: TGTGCCAGCAGCTACGGAGGGGGGGGTTCACCCCTCCACTTT. Protein sequence: CASSYGGGGSPLHF. The whole variable domain, remainder taken from reference TRBV7-2 and TRBJ1-6, is GAGVSQSPSNKVTEKGKDVELRCDPISGHTALYWYRQSLGQGLEFLIYFQGNSAPDKSGLPSDRFSAERTGGSVSTLTIQRTQQEDSAVYLCASSYGGGGSPLHFGNGTRLTVT.

This clonotype was counted between two and nine times. V gene TRBV7-2 combines with J gene TRBJ2-1; 10 bases fit TRBD2. This CDR3 comprises 18 residues. After removal of 1 base from V and 0 bases from J, the junction contained 6 bases not matched to a gene. The germline V gene encodes CDR1 SGHTA and CDR2 FQGNSA. The CDR3 nucleotides read TGTGCCAGCAGCTTAGGGCGTAGCGGGGGGCCCTCCTACAATGAGCAGTTCTTC. Its protein product is CASSLGRSGGPSYNEQFF.